This T cell receptor (beta chain) comes out of a study of blood T cell repertoires in COVID-19. About the research overall: From T cells, B-cell-depleted T cells, or PBMCs came the material, which was cDNA or gDNA.

As handled by the study authors: Nucleated cell counts were estimated from reference gene primer amplification. Method: immunoSEQ multiplex PCR; TCRdb's copy keeps in-frame clones and lacks some. V and J calls and clone size are copied from that table; D and trimming were computed from the DNA. The sample comprises about 200,000 clones, 86% of which are singletons, and 2.2% rests with the top ten. The CDR3 is 14 residues long. The trim removed 5 bases at V and 5 bases at J, leaving 6 bases unmatched. CDR1 is SGHVS, CDR2 FNYEAQ, per germline. The genes are TRBV7-6 and TRBJ2-3; 8 nucleotides align to TRBD2. This sequence originates from a woman aged 45-60 years with acute or convalescent COVID-19. Sequenced sample: peripheral blood. CDR3 coding DNA: TGTGCCAGCAGCCTCAGCCGGGGGGGAGATACGCAGTATTTT. Protein product: CASSLSRGGDTQYF.